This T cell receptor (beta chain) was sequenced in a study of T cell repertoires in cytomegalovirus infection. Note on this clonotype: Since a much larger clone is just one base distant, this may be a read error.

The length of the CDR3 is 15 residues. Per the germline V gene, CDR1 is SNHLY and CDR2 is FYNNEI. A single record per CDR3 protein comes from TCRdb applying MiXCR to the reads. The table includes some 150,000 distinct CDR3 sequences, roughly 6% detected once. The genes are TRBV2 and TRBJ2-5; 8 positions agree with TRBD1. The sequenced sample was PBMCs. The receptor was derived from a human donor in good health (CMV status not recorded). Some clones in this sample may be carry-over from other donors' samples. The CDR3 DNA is TGTGCCAGCAGTGGAGGGGACAGGAGACAAGAGACCAAGTACTTC. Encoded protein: CASSGGDRRQETKYF. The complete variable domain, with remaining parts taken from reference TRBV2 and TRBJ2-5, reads EPEVTQTPSHQVTQMGQEVILRCVPISNHLYFYWYRQILGQKVEFLVSFYNNEISEKSEIFDDQFSVERPDGSNFTLKIRSTKLEDSAMYFCASSGGDRRQETKYFGPGTRLLVL.